This T cell receptor beta chain was sequenced for a study of beta chain features in type 1 diabetes. Study findings and constraints: Short templates might get an advantage during PCR, and this would be equal in patients and controls. The naive, central memory and Treg TCRB repertoires of patients appeared to be more similar to one another than those of healthy donors.

Isolated RNA was reverse transcribed in full, so expressed TCRB transcripts were sequenced. Repertoires were generated with immunoSEQ multiplex PCR, while TCRdb's copy carries only in-frame clones and drops some. Among about 270,000 clones listed, about 14% were seen once. This clone was detected only a few times. The antigen is not known. With 6 bases clipped from V and 2 bases from J, the junction kept 7 bases outside the gene matches. There are 14 residues in the CDR3. Germline CDR1 is MNHEY and CDR2 is SVGAGI. Sequencing was performed on naive CD4+ T cells from blood. The genes are TRBV6-5 and TRBJ2-7, with TRBD2 matching over 7 bases. The origin of this receptor is a woman between 40 and 50 years old in good health. CDR3 protein: CASSEAGPAYEQYF. Here the CDR3 DNA reads TGTGCCAGCAGCGAAGCGGGGCCAGCCTACGAGCAGTACTTC.